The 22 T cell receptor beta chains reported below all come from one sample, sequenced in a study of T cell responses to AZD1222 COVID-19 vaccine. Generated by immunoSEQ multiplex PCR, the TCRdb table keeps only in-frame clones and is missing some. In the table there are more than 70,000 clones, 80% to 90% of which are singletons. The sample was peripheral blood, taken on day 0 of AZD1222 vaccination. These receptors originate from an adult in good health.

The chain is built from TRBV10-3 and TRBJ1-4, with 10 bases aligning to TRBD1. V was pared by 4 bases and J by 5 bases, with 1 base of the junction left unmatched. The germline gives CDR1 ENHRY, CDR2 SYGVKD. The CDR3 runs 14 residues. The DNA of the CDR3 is TGTGCCATCAGTGGACAGGGGGCGAATGAAAAACTGTTTTTT. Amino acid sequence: CAISGQGANEKLFF.

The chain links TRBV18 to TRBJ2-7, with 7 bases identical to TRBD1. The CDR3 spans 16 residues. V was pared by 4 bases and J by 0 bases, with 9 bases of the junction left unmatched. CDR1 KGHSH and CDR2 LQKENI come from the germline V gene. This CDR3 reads CASSLNRDSLSYEQYF. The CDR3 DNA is TGTGCCAGCTCACTGAACCGGGACAGCCTCTCCTACGAGCAGTACTTC. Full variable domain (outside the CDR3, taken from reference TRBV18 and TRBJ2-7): NAGVMQNPRHLVRRRGQEARLRCSPMKGHSHVYWYRQLPEEGLKFMVYLQKENIIDESGMPKERFSAEFPKEGPSILRIQQVVRGDSAAYFCASSLNRDSLSYEQYFGPGTRLTVT.

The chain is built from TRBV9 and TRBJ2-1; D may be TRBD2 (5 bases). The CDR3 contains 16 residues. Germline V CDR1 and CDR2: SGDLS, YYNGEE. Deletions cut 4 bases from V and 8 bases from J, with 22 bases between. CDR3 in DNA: TGTGCCAGCAGCTTAGACGGCGGGCATCCCCACGATGAGCAGTTCTTC. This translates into CASSLDGGHPHDEQFF.

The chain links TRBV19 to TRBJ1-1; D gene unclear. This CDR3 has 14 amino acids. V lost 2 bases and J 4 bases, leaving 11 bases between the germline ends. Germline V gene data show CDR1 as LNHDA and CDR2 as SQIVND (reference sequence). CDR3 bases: TGTGCCAGTAGTATACGAGTGGCGAGCACTGAAGCTTTCTTT. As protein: CASSIRVASTEAFF.

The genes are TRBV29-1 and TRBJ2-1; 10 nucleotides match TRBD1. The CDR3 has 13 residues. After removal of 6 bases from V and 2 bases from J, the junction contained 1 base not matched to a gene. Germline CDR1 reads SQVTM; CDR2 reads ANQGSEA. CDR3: CSVGTGAYNEQFF. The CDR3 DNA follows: TGCAGCGTGGGGACAGGGGCCTACAATGAGCAGTTCTTC.

This chain's CDR3 is CASSLASPGGGYGYTF. CDR3 in DNA: TGTGCCAGCAGCTTAGCCTCTCCGGGAGGGGGATATGGCTACACCTTC. The rearrangement uses TRBV7-9 and TRBJ1-2, with a weak D call TRBD1 (6 bases). V shed 0 bases and J shed 5 bases, with 16 bases lying between them. The CDR3 has 16 residues. Germline loops: CDR1 SEHNR, CDR2 FQNEAQ (reference sequence).

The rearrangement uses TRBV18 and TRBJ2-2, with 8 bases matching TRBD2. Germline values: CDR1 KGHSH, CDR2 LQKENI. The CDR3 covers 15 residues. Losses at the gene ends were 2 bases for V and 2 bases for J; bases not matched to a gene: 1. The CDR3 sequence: CASSPTSGNTGELFF. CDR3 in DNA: TGTGCCAGCTCACCAACTAGCGGCAACACCGGGGAGCTGTTTTTT.

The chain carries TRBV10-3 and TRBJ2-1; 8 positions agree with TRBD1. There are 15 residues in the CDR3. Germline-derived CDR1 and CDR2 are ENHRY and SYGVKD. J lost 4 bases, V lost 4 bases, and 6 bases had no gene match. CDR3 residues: CAISATGQDYNEQFF. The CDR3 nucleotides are TGTGCCATCAGTGCTACGGGACAGGATTACAATGAGCAGTTCTTC.

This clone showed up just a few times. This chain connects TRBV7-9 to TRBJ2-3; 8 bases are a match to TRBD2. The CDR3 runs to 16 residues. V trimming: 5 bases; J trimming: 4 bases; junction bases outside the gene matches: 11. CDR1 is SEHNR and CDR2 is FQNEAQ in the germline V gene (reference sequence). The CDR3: CASSPRLAQYPDTQYF. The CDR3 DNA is TGTGCCAGCAGCCCTCGACTAGCGCAGTACCCAGATACGCAGTATTTT.

CDR3 in amino acids: CASSETGVGDYGYTF. CDR3 bases: TGTGCCAGCAGCGAAACAGGGGTGGGCGACTATGGCTACACCTTC. The J gene is TRBJ1-2, the V gene TRBV11-3; TRBD1 matches at 7 bases. CDR3 size: 15 residues. Germline CDR1 is SGHNT and CDR2 is YENEEA. V lost 5 bases to trimming and J lost 3 bases; unmatched junction nucleotides: 9.

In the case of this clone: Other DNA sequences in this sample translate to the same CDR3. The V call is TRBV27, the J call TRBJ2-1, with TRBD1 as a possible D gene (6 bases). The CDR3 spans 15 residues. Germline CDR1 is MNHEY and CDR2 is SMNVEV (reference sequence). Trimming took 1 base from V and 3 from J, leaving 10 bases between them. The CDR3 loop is CASSLLGGVYNEQFF. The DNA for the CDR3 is TGTGCCAGCAGTTTATTAGGGGGAGTCTACAATGAGCAGTTCTTC.

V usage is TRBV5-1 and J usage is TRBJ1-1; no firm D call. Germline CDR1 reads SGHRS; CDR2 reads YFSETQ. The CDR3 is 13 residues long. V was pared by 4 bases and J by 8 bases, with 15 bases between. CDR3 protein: CASSPLGDTEAFF. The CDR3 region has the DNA TGCGCCAGCAGCCCACTAGGTGATACAGAAGCTTTCTTT.

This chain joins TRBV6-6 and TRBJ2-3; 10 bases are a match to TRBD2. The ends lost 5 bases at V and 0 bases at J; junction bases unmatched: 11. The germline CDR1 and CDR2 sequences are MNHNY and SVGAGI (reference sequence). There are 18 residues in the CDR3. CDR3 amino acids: CASSPIIRTSGSTDTQYF. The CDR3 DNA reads TGTGCCAGCAGTCCTATAATCAGGACTAGCGGTAGCACAGATACGCAGTATTTT.

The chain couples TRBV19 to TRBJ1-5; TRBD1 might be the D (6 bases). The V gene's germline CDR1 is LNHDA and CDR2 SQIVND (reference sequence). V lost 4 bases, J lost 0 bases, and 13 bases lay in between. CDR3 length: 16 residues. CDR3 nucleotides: TGTGCCAGTAGTACCCGGACAGACTATAGCAATCAGCCCCAGCATTTT. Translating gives CASSTRTDYSNQPQHF.

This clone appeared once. CDR3 nucleotide sequence: TGTGCCAGCAGTTTACGTTTGGACAGAAAGTACGAGCAGTACTTC. Translating it yields CASSLRLDRKYEQYF. The V call is TRBV28, the J call TRBJ2-7; tentative D call: TRBD1 (6 bases). The CDR3 is 15 amino acids. V lost 2 bases, J lost 4 bases, and 15 bases lay in between. Per the germline V gene, CDR1 is MDHEN and CDR2 is SYDVKM.

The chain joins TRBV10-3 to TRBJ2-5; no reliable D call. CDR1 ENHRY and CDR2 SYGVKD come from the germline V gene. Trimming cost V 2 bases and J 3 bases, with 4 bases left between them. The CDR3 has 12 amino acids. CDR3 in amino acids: CAISELEETQYF. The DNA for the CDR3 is TGTGCCATCAGTGAGCTGGAAGAGACCCAGTACTTC.

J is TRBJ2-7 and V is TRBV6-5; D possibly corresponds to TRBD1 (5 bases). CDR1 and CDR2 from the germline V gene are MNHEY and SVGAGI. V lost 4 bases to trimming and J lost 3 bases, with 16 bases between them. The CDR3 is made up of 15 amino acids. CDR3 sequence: CASSSTPSGFYEQYF. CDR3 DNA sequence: TGTGCCAGCAGTTCCACCCCCTCAGGGTTCTACGAGCAGTACTTC.

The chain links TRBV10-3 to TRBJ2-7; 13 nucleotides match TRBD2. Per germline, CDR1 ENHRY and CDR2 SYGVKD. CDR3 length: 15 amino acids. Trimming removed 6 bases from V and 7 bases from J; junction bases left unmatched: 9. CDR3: CAISPLAGGPGEQYF. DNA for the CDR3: TGTGCCATCAGCCCACTAGCGGGAGGGCCGGGTGAGCAGTACTTC.

CDR3 nucleotide sequence: TGTGCCAGCAGTGGGAGGGAGGGGGCCCAGTACTTC. Protein sequence: CASSGREGAQYF. The gene calls are TRBV2 and TRBJ2-5; possibly TRBD2 for D (7 bases). Germline values: CDR1 SNHLY, CDR2 FYNNEI. The CDR3 contains 12 residues. V dropped 4 bases and J dropped 9 bases, with 12 bases sitting between them.

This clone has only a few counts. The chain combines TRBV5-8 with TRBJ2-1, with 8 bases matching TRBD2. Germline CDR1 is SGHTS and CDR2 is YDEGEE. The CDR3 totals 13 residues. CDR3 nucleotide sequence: TGTGCATTCAGCGGGAGCTCCTACAATGAGCAGTTCTTC. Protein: CAFSGSSYNEQFF.

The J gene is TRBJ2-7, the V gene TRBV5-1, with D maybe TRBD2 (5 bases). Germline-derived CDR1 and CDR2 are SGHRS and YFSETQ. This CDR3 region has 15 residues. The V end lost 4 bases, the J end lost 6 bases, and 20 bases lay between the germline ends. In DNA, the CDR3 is TGCGCCAGCAGCCCCCCGGTCGGACTCACGGGCGAGCAGTACTTC. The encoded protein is CASSPPVGLTGEQYF.

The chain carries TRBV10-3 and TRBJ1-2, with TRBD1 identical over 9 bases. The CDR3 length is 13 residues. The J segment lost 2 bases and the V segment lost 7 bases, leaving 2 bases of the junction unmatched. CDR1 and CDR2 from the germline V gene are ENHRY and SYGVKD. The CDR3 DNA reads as TGTGCCATCAAAGGACAGGGGAACTATGGCTACACCTTC. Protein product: CAIKGQGNYGYTF.